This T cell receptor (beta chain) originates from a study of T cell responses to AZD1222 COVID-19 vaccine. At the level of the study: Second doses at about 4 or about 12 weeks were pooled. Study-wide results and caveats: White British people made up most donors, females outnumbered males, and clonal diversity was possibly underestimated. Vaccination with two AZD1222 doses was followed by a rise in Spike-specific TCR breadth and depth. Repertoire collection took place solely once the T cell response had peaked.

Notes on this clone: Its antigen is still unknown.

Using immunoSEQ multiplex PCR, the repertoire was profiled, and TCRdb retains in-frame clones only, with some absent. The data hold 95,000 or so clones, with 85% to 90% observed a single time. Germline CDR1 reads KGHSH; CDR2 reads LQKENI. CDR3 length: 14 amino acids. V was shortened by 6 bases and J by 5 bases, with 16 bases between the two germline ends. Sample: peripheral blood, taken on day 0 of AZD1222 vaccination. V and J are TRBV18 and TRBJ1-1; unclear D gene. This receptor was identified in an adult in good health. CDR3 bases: TGTGCCAGCTCCCCCGGAGAGGTGGGGACTGAAGCTTTCTTT. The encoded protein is CASSPGEVGTEAFF.